A selection of T cell receptor beta chains follows, all from one sample in a study of CD4 T cells in relation to SARS-CoV-2 and coronaviruses. These receptors' targets are unknown. Produced via immunoSEQ multiplex PCR; TCRdb's table is partial and in-frame only. The repertoire holds 20,000 to 30,000 clones, with about 84% as singletons. Sequencing input: CD4+ T cells from PBMCs, cultured in vitro. The receptor source for this set is a human donor in good health. Each CDR3 is given with its conserved first and last residue. Each record gives: D gene, V gene, clone size, J gene, CDR3 protein, CDR3 DNA. D genes are given only for firm matches. The listing skips clone size in some rows; elsewhere it reads once, few, many or a size class.

.	TRBV10-3	.	TRBJ1-1	CATSKANVPAEAFF	TGTGCCACTAGTAAAGCGAATGTACCAGCTGAAGCTTTCTTT
TRBD2	TRBV10-3	.	TRBJ2-7	CAIMGVAGGTYEQYF	TGTGCCATCATGGGTGTAGCGGGAGGCACCTACGAGCAGTACTTC
.	TRBV15	.	TRBJ2-1	CATSRDQFYNEQFF	TGTGCCACCAGCAGAGATCAGTTCTACAATGAGCAGTTCTTC
TRBD1	TRBV19	.	TRBJ1-5	CASSAGQADQPQHF	TGTGCCAGTAGTGCAGGACAGGCCGATCAGCCCCAGCATTTT
TRBD1	TRBV6-5	.	TRBJ2-7	CASSRDSREQYF	TGTGCCAGCAGTCGGGACAGCCGTGAGCAGTACTTC
.	TRBV7-6	.	TRBJ1-1	CASSPVGRAFF	TGTGCCAGCAGCCCTGTAGGACGGGCTTTCTTT
.	TRBV6-5	.	TRBJ1-4	CASSNTQGTYEKLFF	TGTGCCAGCAGTAACACTCAGGGGACTTACGAAAAACTGTTTTTT
TRBD1	TRBV6-6	few	TRBJ2-2	CASSPSMGTGINTGELFF	TGTGCCAGCAGTCCGTCGATGGGGACAGGGATCAACACCGGGGAGCTGTTTTTT
.	TRBV4-2	.	TRBJ2-7	CASSQDQSARNYEQYF	TGTGCCAGCAGCCAAGATCAGTCGGCTAGAAACTACGAGCAGTACTTC
.	TRBV7-8	.	TRBJ2-5	CASSPQGRRQETQYF	TGTGCCAGCAGCCCACAGGGAAGGAGGCAAGAGACCCAGTACTTC
.	TRBV19	.	TRBJ2-1	CASSISRANEQFF	TGTGCCAGTAGTATTAGTAGGGCCAATGAGCAGTTCTTC
TRBD2	TRBV2	.	TRBJ2-3	CASRPIKGTSGSTDTQYF	TGTGCCAGCAGGCCGATCAAGGGGACTAGCGGGTCTACAGATACGCAGTATTTT
TRBD1	TRBV6-2/TRBV6-3	.	TRBJ2-7	CASSYSQGALGYEQYF	TGTGCCAGCAGTTACTCGCAGGGGGCGCTGGGCTACGAGCAGTACTTC
.	TRBV15	.	TRBJ2-1	CATSMVGSYNEQFF	TGTGCCACCAGCATGGTGGGCTCCTACAATGAGCAGTTCTTC
.	TRBV3-1/TRBV3-2	.	TRBJ2-7	CASSHLTYEQYF	TGTGCCAGCAGCCATCTGACCTACGAGCAGTACTTC
.	TRBV2	few	TRBJ2-3	CASTPGTSSTDTQYF	TGTGCCAGCACCCCTGGGACTTCCAGCACAGATACGCAGTATTTT
TRBD2	TRBV6-1	.	TRBJ2-5	CASSELAGNQETQYF	TGTGCCAGCAGTGAACTAGCGGGAAACCAAGAGACCCAGTACTTC
.	TRBV11-3	few	TRBJ2-7	CASSFTRGHEQYF	TGTGCCAGCAGCTTCACCAGGGGCCACGAGCAGTACTTC
.	TRBV5-1	.	TRBJ2-7	CASSLLEGSYEQYF	TGCGCCAGCAGCTTGTTAGAGGGCTCCTACGAGCAGTACTTC
.	TRBV6-4	.	TRBJ2-6	CASSGDGISGANVLTF	TGTGCCAGCAGTGGAGACGGCATCTCTGGGGCCAACGTCCTGACTTTC
TRBD2	TRBV14	.	TRBJ2-1	CASSRGGDEQFF	TGTGCCAGCAGCCGGGGGGGAGATGAGCAGTTCTTC
.	TRBV12-1	.	TRBJ2-5	CASSRTDRPQETQYF	TGTGCCAGCAGCCGGACAGATAGGCCCCAAGAGACCCAGTACTTC
TRBD1	TRBV28	.	TRBJ1-2	CASRYGTGNTYGYTF	TGTGCCAGCAGGTACGGGACAGGGAATACGTATGGCTACACCTTC
TRBD1	TRBV29-1	.	TRBJ1-1	CSVYPNRGFNTEAFF	TGCAGCGTGTACCCAAACAGGGGTTTTAACACTGAAGCTTTCTTT
.	TRBV5-6	few	TRBJ2-2	CASSFHTGELFF	TGTGCCAGCAGCTTCCACACCGGGGAGCTGTTTTTT
.	TRBV19	once	TRBJ2-5	CASSIARTVETQYF	TGTGCCAGTAGTATTGCCAGGACGGTGGAGACCCAGTACTTC
.	TRBV6-6	.	TRBJ2-5	CASSRQFVGETQYF	TGTGCCAGCAGTCGACAGTTTGTTGGAGAGACCCAGTACTTC
TRBD1	TRBV3-1/TRBV3-2	.	TRBJ1-3	CASSGPGQGGNTIYF	TGTGCCAGCAGCGGCCCGGGACAGGGAGGAAACACCATATATTTT
.	TRBV27	.	TRBJ2-7	CASSGGNSYEQYF	TGTGCCAGCTCGGGCGGTAACTCCTACGAGCAGTACTTC
TRBD2	TRBV10-3	.	TRBJ2-2	CATGSSGLAGGANTGELFF	TGTGCCACCGGGTCTTCGGGACTAGCGGGTGGCGCGAACACCGGGGAGCTGTTTTTT
TRBD2	TRBV9	.	TRBJ2-3	CASSLPGTSSDTQYF	TGTGCCAGCAGCCTACCAGGGACTAGCTCGGATACGCAGTATTTT
TRBD2	TRBV5-5	.	TRBJ2-5	CASSVGLAGQETQYF	TGTGCCAGCAGCGTGGGACTAGCGGGCCAAGAGACCCAGTACTTC
.	TRBV25-1	once	TRBJ1-6	CASSATDRLNSPLHF	TGTGCCAGCAGTGCGACGGACAGACTCAATTCACCCCTCCACTTT
.	TRBV7-2	.	TRBJ2-7	CASSFQASYEQYF	TGTGCCAGCAGCTTTCAGGCCTCCTACGAGCAGTACTTC
TRBD2	TRBV9	.	TRBJ2-1	CASSVVFGLDPEQFF	TGTGCCAGCAGCGTAGTGTTCGGACTAGACCCTGAGCAGTTCTTC
.	TRBV5-1	.	TRBJ1-6	CASSLASADSPLHF	TGCGCCAGCAGCTTGGCGTCAGCCGATTCACCCCTCCACTTT
.	TRBV9	.	TRBJ1-3	CASSVGLGARGGNTIYF	TGTGCCAGCAGCGTAGGTTTGGGGGCCCGTGGAGGAAACACCATATATTTT
.	TRBV19	.	TRBJ1-1	CASSRLPGQTEAFF	TGTGCCAGTAGTAGGTTACCAGGGCAGACTGAAGCTTTCTTT
.	TRBV5-1	.	TRBJ2-2	CASSSADLNTGELFF	TGCGCCAGCAGCAGTGCCGACTTGAACACCGGGGAGCTGTTTTTT
TRBD2	TRBV19	.	TRBJ2-1	CASNSASGSDGQFF	TGTGCCAGTAATTCGGCTAGCGGGAGTGATGGGCAGTTCTTC
.	TRBV19	.	TRBJ2-5	CASSFGRSLETQYF	TGTGCCAGTAGTTTTGGGCGGAGCCTAGAGACCCAGTACTTC
.	TRBV5-5	.	TRBJ1-2	CASSLSGGYGYTF	TGTGCCAGCAGCTTGTCCGGGGGCTATGGCTACACCTTC
.	TRBV7-8	.	TRBJ1-1	CASSPQEGDAFF	TGTGCCAGCAGCCCCCAGGAAGGTGACGCTTTCTTT
.	TRBV12-5	.	TRBJ2-2	CASGQGNTGELFF	TGTGCTAGTGGACAGGGGAACACCGGGGAGCTGTTTTTT
.	TRBV3-1/TRBV3-2	.	TRBJ1-4	CASSQDTTTNEKLFF	TGTGCCAGCAGCCAAGATACTACAACTAATGAAAAACTGTTTTTT